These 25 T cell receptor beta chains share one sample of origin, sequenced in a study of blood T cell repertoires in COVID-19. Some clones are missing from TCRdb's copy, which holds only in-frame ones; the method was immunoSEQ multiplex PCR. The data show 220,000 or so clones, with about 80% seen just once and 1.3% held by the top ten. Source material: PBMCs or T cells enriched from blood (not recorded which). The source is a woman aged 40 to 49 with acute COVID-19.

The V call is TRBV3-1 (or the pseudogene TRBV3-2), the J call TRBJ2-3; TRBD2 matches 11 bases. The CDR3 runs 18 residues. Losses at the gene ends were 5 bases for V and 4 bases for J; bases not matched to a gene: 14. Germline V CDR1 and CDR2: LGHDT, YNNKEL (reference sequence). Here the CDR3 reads CASSSTSGRGGVSDTQYF. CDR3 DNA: TGTGCCAGCAGCAGCACTAGCGGGAGAGGGGGGGTCTCAGATACGCAGTATTTT.

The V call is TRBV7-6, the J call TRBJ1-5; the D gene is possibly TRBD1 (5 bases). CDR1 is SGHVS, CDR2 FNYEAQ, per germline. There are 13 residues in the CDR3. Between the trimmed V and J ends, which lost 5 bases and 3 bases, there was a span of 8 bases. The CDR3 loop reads CASSRTNNQPQHF. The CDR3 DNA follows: TGTGCCAGCAGCCGGACAAACAATCAGCCCCAGCATTTT.

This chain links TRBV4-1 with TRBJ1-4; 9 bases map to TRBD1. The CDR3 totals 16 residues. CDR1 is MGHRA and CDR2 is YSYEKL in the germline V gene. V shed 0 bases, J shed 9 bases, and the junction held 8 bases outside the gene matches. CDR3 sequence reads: CASSQDRDREGQKLFF. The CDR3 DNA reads TGCGCCAGCAGCCAAGATCGGGACAGGGAGGGGCAAAAACTGTTTTTT.

CDR3 in DNA: TGTGCCAGCAGCTTGGGAAGGGGGCCAGGGTCCTACGAGCAGTACTTC. This encodes CASSLGRGPGSYEQYF. The chain combines TRBV5-4 with TRBJ2-7; 7 bases are shared with TRBD1. After removal of 0 bases from V and 1 base from J, the junction contained 7 bases not matched to a gene. This CDR3 is 16 amino acids long. CDR1 is SGHNT and CDR2 is YYREEE in the germline V gene (reference sequence).

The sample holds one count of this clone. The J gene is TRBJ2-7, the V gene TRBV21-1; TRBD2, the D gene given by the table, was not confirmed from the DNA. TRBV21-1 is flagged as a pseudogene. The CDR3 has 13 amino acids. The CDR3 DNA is TGTGCCAGCAGCAAAGGTAGCGGGTACGAGCAGTACTTC. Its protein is CASSKGSGYEQYF.

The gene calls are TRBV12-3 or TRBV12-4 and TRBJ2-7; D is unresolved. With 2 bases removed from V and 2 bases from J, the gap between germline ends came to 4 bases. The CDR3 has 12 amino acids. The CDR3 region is CASSLSTYEQYF. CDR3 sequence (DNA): TGTGCCAGCAGTTTATCAACCTACGAGCAGTACTTC.

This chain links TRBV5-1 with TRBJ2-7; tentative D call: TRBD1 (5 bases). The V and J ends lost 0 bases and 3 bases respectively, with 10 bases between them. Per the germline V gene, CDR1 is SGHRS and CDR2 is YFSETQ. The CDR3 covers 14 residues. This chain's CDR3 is CASSLVAGNYEQYF. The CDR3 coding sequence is TGCGCCAGCAGCTTGGTGGCAGGGAACTACGAGCAGTACTTC.

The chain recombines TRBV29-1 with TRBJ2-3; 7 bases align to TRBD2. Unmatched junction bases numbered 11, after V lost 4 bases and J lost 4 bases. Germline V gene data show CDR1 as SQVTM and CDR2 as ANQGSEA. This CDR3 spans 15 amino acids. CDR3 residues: CSVVPGLAEADTQYF. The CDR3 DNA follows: TGCAGCGTTGTTCCGGGGCTAGCGGAAGCAGATACGCAGTATTTT.

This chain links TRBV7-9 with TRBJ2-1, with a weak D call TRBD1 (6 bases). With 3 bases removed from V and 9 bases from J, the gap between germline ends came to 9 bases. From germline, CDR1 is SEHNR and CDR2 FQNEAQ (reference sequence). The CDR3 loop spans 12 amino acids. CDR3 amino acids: CASSFGTSEQFF. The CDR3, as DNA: TGTGCCAGCAGCTTTGGGACAAGTGAGCAGTTCTTC.

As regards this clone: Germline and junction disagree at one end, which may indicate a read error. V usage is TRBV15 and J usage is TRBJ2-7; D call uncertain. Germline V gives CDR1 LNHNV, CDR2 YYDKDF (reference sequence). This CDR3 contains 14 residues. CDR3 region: CATSRVDGSSEQYF. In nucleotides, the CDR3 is TGTGCCACCAGCAGAGTTGATGGCTCCTCCGAGCAGTACTTC.

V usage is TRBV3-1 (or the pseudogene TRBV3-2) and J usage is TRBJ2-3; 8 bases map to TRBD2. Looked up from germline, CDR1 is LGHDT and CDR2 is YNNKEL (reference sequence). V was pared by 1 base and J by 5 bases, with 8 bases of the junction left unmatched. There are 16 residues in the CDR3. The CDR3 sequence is CASSQGRRGAGDTQYF. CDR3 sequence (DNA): TGTGCCAGCAGCCAAGGGCGGCGGGGGGCCGGAGATACGCAGTATTTT.

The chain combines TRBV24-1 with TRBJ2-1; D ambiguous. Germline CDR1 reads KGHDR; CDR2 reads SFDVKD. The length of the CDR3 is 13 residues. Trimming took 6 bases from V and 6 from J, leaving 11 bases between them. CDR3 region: CATSKTRLNEQFF. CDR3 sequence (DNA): TGTGCCACCAGTAAGACTCGCCTCAATGAGCAGTTCTTC.

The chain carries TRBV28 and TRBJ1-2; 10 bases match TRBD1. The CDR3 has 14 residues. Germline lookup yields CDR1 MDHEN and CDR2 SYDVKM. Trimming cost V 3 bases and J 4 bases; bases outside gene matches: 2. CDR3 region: CASSLTGGSYGYTF. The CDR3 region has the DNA TGTGCCAGCAGTTTGACAGGGGGCTCCTATGGCTACACCTTC.

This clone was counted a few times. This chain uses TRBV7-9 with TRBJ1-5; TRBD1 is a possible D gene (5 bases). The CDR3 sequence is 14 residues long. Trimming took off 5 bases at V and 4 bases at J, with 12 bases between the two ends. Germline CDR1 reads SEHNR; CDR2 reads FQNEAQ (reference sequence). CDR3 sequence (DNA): TGTGCCAGCAGCCCGCGCGACAGAAATCAGCCCCAGCATTTT. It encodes CASSPRDRNQPQHF.

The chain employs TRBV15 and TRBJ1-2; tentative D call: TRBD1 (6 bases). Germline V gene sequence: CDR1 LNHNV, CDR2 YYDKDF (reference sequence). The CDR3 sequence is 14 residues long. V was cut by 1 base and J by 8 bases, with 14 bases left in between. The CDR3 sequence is CATSRVTGQPGYTF. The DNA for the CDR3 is TGTGCCACCAGCAGAGTTACCGGACAGCCGGGCTACACCTTC.

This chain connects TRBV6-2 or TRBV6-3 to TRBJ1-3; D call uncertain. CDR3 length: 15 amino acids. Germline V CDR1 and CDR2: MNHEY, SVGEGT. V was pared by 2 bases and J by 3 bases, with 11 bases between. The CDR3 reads CASSYRERRGNTIYF. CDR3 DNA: TGTGCCAGCAGTTACAGGGAGAGGCGTGGAAACACCATATATTTT.

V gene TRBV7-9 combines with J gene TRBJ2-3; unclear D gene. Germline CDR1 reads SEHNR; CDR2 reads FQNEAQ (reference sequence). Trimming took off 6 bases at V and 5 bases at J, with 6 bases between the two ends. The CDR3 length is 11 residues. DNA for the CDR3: TGTGCCAGCAGTAGAGGAGATACGCAGTATTTT. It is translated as CASSRGDTQYF. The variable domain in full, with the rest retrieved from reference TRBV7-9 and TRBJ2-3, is DTGVSQNPRHKITKRGQNVTFRCDPISEHNRLYWYRQTLGQGPEFLTYFQNEAQLEKSRLLSDRFSAERPKGSFSTLEIQRTEQGDSAMYLCASSRGDTQYFGPGTRLTVL.

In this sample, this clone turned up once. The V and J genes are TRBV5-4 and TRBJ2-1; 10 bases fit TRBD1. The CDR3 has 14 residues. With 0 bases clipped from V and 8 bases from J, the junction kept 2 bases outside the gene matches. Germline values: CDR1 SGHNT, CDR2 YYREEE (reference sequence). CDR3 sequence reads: CASSLAGTGDEQFF. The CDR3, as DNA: TGTGCCAGCAGCTTGGCGGGGACAGGGGATGAGCAGTTCTTC.

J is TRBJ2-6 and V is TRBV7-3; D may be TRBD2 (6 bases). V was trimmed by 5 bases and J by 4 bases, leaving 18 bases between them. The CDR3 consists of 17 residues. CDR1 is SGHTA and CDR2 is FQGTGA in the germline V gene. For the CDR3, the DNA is TGTGCCAGCAGCCTCCTGGAGGGGCCCTCCGGGGCCAACGTCCTGACTTTC. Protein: CASSLLEGPSGANVLTF.

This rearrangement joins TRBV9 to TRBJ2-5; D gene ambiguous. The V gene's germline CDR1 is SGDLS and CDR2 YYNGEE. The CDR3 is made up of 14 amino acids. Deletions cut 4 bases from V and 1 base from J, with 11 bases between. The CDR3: CASSTSGTQETQYF. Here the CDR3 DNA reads TGTGCCAGCAGCACATCTGGCACCCAAGAGACCCAGTACTTC.

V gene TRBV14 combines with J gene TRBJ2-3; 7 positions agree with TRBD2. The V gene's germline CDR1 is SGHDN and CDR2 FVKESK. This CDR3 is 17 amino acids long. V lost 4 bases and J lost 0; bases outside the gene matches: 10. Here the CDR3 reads CASSRTGLAVSTDTQYF. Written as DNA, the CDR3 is TGTGCCAGCAGCCGCACTGGGCTAGCGGTTAGCACAGATACGCAGTATTTT.

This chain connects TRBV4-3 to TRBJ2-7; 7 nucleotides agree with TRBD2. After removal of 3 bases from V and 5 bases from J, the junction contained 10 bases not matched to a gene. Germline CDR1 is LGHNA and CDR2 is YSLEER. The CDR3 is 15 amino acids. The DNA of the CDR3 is TGCGCCAGCAGCCACCACATGGGGGGGACCAACGAGCAGTACTTC. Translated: CASSHHMGGTNEQYF.

The DNA of the CDR3 is TGCGCCAGCAGTAGCGGGGCGGCCTACGAGCAGTACTTC. The encoded protein is CASSSGAAYEQYF. V and J are TRBV10-1 and TRBJ2-7; 7 positions match TRBD2. The junction had 3 bases not matched to a gene; V was cut back by 5 bases and J by 2 bases. The CDR3 is 13 residues long. In germline, CDR1 is WNHNN, CDR2 SYGVQD (reference sequence).

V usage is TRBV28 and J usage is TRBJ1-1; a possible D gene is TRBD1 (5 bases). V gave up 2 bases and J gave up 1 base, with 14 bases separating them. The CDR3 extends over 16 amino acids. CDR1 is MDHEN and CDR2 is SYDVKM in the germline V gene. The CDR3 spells CASSLTGTIQNTEAFF. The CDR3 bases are TGTGCCAGCAGTTTAACAGGAACTATCCAGAACACTGAAGCTTTCTTT.

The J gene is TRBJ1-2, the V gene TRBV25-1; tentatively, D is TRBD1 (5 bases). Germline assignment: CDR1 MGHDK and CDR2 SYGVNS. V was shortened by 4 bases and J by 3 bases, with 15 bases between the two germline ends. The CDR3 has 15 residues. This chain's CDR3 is CASSGAQRGYYGYTF. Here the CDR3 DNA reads TGTGCCAGCAGTGGCGCGCAAAGGGGATACTATGGCTACACCTTC.